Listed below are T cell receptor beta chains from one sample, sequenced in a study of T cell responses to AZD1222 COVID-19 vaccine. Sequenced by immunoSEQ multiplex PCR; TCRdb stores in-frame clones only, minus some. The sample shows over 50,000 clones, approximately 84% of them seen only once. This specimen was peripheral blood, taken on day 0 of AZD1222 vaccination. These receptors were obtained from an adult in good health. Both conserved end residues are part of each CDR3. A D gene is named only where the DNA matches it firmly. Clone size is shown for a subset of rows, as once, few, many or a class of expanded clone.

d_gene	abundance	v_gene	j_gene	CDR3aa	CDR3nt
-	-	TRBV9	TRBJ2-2	CASSVGGGLNTGELFF	TGTGCCAGCAGCGTAGGCGGGGGCTTGAACACCGGGGAGCTGTTTTTT
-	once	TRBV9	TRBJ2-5	CASTQGALVGETQYF	TGTGCCAGCACCCAAGGGGCACTAGTCGGAGAGACCCAGTACTTC
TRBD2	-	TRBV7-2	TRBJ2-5	CASSSKGGASGSRETQYF	TGTGCCAGCAGCTCAAAGGGGGGGGCTAGCGGGAGTAGGGAGACCCAGTACTTC
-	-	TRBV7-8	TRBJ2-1	CASSWTDSAYNEQFF	TGTGCCAGCAGCTGGACAGATTCTGCCTACAATGAGCAGTTCTTC
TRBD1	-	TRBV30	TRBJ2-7	CAWTAGTATYEQYF	TGTGCCTGGACTGCCGGGACAGCAACCTACGAGCAGTACTTC
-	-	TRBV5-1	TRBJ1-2	CASSLRTEGINYGYTF	TGCGCCAGCAGCCTACGAACAGAAGGTATTAACTATGGCTACACCTTC
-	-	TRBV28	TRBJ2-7	CASTQEGGISYEQYF	TGTGCCAGCACCCAGGAGGGGGGCATCTCCTACGAGCAGTACTTC
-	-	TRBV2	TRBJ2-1	CASSETRTNSYNEQFF	TGTGCCAGCAGTGAAACGCGGACGAACTCCTACAATGAGCAGTTCTTC
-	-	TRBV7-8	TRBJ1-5	CASSRTGLSSNQPQHF	TGTGCCAGCAGCCGGACGGGCTTGAGTAGCAATCAGCCCCAGCATTTT
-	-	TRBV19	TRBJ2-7	CASSRLGSTSYEQYF	TGTGCCAGTAGTAGGTTAGGTTCGACATCCTACGAGCAGTACTTC
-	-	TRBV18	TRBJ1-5	CASSPVDRNQPQHF	TGTGCCAGCTCACCCGTTGACAGGAATCAGCCCCAGCATTTT
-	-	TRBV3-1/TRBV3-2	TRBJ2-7	CASSQDTTSYEQYF	TGTGCCAGCAGCCAAGACACAACTTCCTACGAGCAGTACTTC
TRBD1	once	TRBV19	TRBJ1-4	CASSTTYGQGLREREKLFF	TGTGCCAGTAGTACCACCTACGGACAGGGCTTGAGGGAGCGGGAAAAACTGTTTTTT
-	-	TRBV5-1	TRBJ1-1	CASSKDTVMPNTEAFF	TGCGCCAGCAGCAAAGATACCGTAATGCCGAACACTGAAGCTTTCTTT
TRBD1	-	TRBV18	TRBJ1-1	CASSPDRGNTEAFF	TGTGCCAGCTCACCGGACAGGGGTAACACTGAAGCTTTCTTT
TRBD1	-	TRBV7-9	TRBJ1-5	CASSYDRGPNQPQHF	TGTGCCAGCAGCTACGACAGGGGCCCCAATCAGCCCCAGCATTTT
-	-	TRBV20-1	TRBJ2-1	CSARPSFEQFF	TGCAGTGCTAGACCTAGCTTTGAGCAGTTCTTC
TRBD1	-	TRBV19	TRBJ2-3	CASSKQTGVADTQYF	TGTGCCAGTAGTAAGCAGACAGGGGTGGCAGATACGCAGTATTTT
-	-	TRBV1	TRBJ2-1	CTSSHLLAGERNEQFF	TGCACCAGCAGCCACCTACTAGCGGGAGAACGGAATGAGCAGTTCTTC
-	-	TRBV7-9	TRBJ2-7	CASSLDRTLNEQYF	TGTGCCAGCAGCTTAGATCGGACTTTAAACGAGCAGTACTTC
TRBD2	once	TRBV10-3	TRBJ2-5	CAISDGGGGQETQYF	TGTGCCATCAGTGATGGGGGCGGGGGGCAAGAGACCCAGTACTTC
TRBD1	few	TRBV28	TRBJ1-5	CASSLPPAGTGDNQPQHF	TGTGCCAGCAGTTTACCCCCGGCCGGGACAGGGGACAATCAGCCCCAGCATTTT
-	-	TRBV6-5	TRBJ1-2	CASSTRAIYGYTF	TGTGCCAGCAGTACCCGGGCCATCTATGGCTACACCTTC
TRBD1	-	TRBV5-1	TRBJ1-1	CASSVEPGTENTEAFF	TGCGCCAGCAGCGTGGAACCCGGGACAGAGAACACTGAAGCTTTCTTT
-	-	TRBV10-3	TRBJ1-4	CAITQAENEKLFF	TGTGCCATCACCCAGGCCGAGAATGAAAAACTGTTTTTT
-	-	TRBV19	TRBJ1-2	CASSINAESHGYTF	TGTGCCAGTAGTATAAATGCAGAAAGCCATGGCTACACCTTC
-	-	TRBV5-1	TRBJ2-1	CASSGDEDNEQFF	TGCGCCAGCAGCGGGGACGAGGACAATGAGCAGTTCTTC
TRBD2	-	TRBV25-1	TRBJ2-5	CASSKGLAGAETQYF	TGTGCCAGCAGTAAGGGACTAGCGGGAGCAGAGACCCAGTACTTC
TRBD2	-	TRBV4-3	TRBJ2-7	CASSQGGGAYEQYF	TGCGCCAGCAGCCAGGGTGGGGGGGCCTACGAGCAGTACTTC
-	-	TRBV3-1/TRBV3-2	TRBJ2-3	CASSHGYRGGADTQYF	TGTGCCAGCAGCCATGGCTACAGGGGGGGAGCAGATACGCAGTATTTT
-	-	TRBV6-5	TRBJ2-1	CASSQTGVRFNEQFF	TGTGCCAGCAGTCAGACGGGAGTTCGTTTCAATGAGCAGTTCTTC
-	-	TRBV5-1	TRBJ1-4	CASSLAGNEKLFF	TGCGCCAGCAGCTTGGCCGGTAATGAAAAACTGTTTTTT
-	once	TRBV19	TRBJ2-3	CASKFCARHRRRGVGTDTQYF	TGTGCCAGTAAGTTTTGCGCCCGGCACCGACGACGGGGAGTAGGCACAGATACGCAGTATTTT
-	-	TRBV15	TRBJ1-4	CATSRDRSQGEKLFF	TGTGCCACCAGCAGAGATAGGAGCCAAGGAGAAAAACTGTTTTTT
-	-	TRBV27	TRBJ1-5	CASSLYDPAIFSNQPQHF	TGTGCCAGCAGTCTCTATGATCCAGCGATATTTAGCAATCAGCCCCAGCATTTT
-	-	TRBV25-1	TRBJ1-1	CASSVPGENTEAFF	TGTGCCAGCAGTGTCCCCGGAGAAAACACTGAAGCTTTCTTT
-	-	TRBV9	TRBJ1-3	CASSVGNSGNTIYF	TGTGCCAGCAGCGTAGGGAACTCTGGAAACACCATATATTTT
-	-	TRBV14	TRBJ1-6	CASSQELNSPLHF	TGTGCCAGCAGCCAAGAGTTAAATTCACCCCTCCACTTT
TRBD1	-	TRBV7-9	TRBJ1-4	CASSPREQGATNEKLFF	TGTGCCAGCAGCCCGCGGGAGCAGGGGGCGACTAATGAAAAACTGTTTTTT
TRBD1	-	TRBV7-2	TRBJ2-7	CASSFGTGAYEQYF	TGTGCCAGCAGCTTCGGGACAGGGGCCTACGAGCAGTACTTC
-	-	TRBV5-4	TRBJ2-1	CASSPRPGAYNEQFF	TGTGCCAGCAGCCCGCGACCGGGGGCCTACAATGAGCAGTTCTTC
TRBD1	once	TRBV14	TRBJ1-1	CASSQPQGAGAEAFF	TGTGCCAGCAGCCAACCACAGGGGGCTGGGGCTGAAGCTTTCTTT
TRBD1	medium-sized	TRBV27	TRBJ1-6	CASRLGQPPNSPLHF	TGTGCCAGCAGATTGGGACAGCCGCCCAATTCACCCCTCCACTTT